Listed below are T cell receptor beta chains from one sample, sequenced in a study of blood T cells in healthy people across ages. TCRdb itself ran the 5' RACE reads through MiXCR, one entry per CDR3 protein. The sample lists about 1.6 million distinct CDR3 sequences, about 31% occurring once. Sequencing was performed on blood. The receptors were gathered from a woman younger than 45 in good health. CDR3s include the opening cysteine and the closing phenylalanine or tryptophan. A D gene is named only where the DNA matches it firmly. Some rows have no size entry. The others give once, few or many, or a class for an expanded clone.

abundance: -
j_gene: TRBJ2-5
d_gene: -
v_gene: TRBV28
CDR3nt: TGTGCCAGCAGTCCCCACTCGGGAGTGGGAGAGACCCAGTACTTC
CDR3aa: CASSPHSGVGETQYF

abundance: few
j_gene: TRBJ2-7
d_gene: -
v_gene: TRBV4-1
CDR3nt: TGCGCCAGCAGCCAAGGCCCTGGGAGGTACGAGCAGTACTTC
CDR3aa: CASSQGPGRYEQYF

abundance: -
j_gene: TRBJ1-1
d_gene: -
v_gene: TRBV2
CDR3nt: TGTGCCAGCAGAGCAGGGGTTCTGAGCACTGAAGCTTTCTTT
CDR3aa: CASRAGVLSTEAFF

abundance: -
j_gene: TRBJ1-5
d_gene: TRBD1
v_gene: TRBV19
CDR3nt: TGTGCCAGTAAGGGGACAGGGACCTATAGCAATCAGCCCCAGCATTTT
CDR3aa: CASKGTGTYSNQPQHF

abundance: -
j_gene: TRBJ1-2
d_gene: TRBD1
v_gene: TRBV20-1
CDR3nt: TGCAGTGCTAGGTCAGGGGGCGACTATGGCTACACCTTC
CDR3aa: CSARSGGDYGYTF

abundance: -
j_gene: TRBJ2-4
d_gene: -
v_gene: TRBV28
CDR3nt: TGTGCCAGCAGTGACCCAGGGACATTAGCCAAAAACATTCAGTACTTC
CDR3aa: CASSDPGTLAKNIQYF

abundance: -
j_gene: TRBJ2-3
d_gene: -
v_gene: TRBV11-2
CDR3nt: TGTGCCAGCAGCACCCAGCCGAGCACAGATACGCAGTATTTT
CDR3aa: CASSTQPSTDTQYF

abundance: few
j_gene: TRBJ1-2
d_gene: TRBD1
v_gene: TRBV7-9
CDR3nt: TGTGCCAGCAGCCCGGGGACAGCCGACTATGGCTACACCTTC
CDR3aa: CASSPGTADYGYTF

abundance: few
j_gene: TRBJ1-1
d_gene: TRBD1
v_gene: TRBV5-6
CDR3nt: TGTGCCAGCAGCTGGGGGACAGGGATCTCTGAAGCTTTCTTT
CDR3aa: CASSWGTGISEAFF

abundance: -
j_gene: TRBJ2-3
d_gene: TRBD1
v_gene: TRBV6-2/TRBV6-3
CDR3nt: TGTGCCAGCAACAGGGGGCGCTTAGATACGCAGTATTTT
CDR3aa: CASNRGRLDTQYF

abundance: -
j_gene: TRBJ2-3
d_gene: -
v_gene: TRBV20-1
CDR3nt: TGCAGTGCGGCGGTCGGCACAGATACGCAGTATTTT
CDR3aa: CSAAVGTDTQYF

abundance: -
j_gene: TRBJ2-7
d_gene: -
v_gene: TRBV30
CDR3nt: TGTGCCTGGAGTAAACAACTAGCACGTGAGCAGTACTTC
CDR3aa: CAWSKQLAREQYF

abundance: -
j_gene: TRBJ1-5
d_gene: -
v_gene: TRBV2
CDR3nt: TGTGCCAGCAGTGAAGCGGGACATCAAAGCAATCAGCCCCAGCATTTT
CDR3aa: CASSEAGHQSNQPQHF

abundance: -
j_gene: TRBJ2-7
d_gene: TRBD1
v_gene: TRBV5-1
CDR3nt: TGCGCCAGCAGCGTCATACAGGGGGCGAGCTCCTACGAGCAGTACTTC
CDR3aa: CASSVIQGASSYEQYF

abundance: -
j_gene: TRBJ2-6
d_gene: -
v_gene: TRBV10-3
CDR3nt: TGTGCCATCAAGGGGTCCTCTGGGGCCAACGTCCGGACTTTC
CDR3aa: CAIKGSSGANVRTF

abundance: -
j_gene: TRBJ2-1
d_gene: -
v_gene: TRBV20-1
CDR3nt: TGCAGTGCTAGAGATGGAGTAGGGAGTATCCATGAGCAGTTCTTC
CDR3aa: CSARDGVGSIHEQFF

abundance: -
j_gene: TRBJ2-1
d_gene: -
v_gene: TRBV20-1
CDR3nt: TGCAGTGCTACTAGTATATCAAAGGGGGACAACAATGAGCAGTTCTTC
CDR3aa: CSATSISKGDNNEQFF